This TCR beta chain is drawn from a study of identifying expanded T cells in peripheral blood. Study findings and constraints: Across healthy donors, higher total template counts meant significantly greater roughly 2-week count variance.

V was clipped by 3 bases and J by 0 bases, with 9 bases between them. The CDR3 extends over 15 amino acids. Per the germline V gene, CDR1 is LGHNA and CDR2 is YNFKEQ. This table comes from immunoSEQ multiplex PCR, and its TCRdb copy is limited to in-frame clones, with some not included. This sample has 100,000 to 110,000 clones, with around 90% found just once. Regarding this clone: Antigen specificity is unknown.

The genes are TRBV4-2 and TRBJ1-5; D unresolved. The source material was blood. The source is a person aged 18-70 years in good health. Written as DNA, the CDR3 is TGTGCCAGCAGCCATAAACAAGATAGCAATCAGCCCCAGCATTTT. Protein: CASSHKQDSNQPQHF.